One sample yielded the 4 T cell receptor beta chains listed below, sequenced in a study of blood T cell repertoires in COVID-19. Produced via immunoSEQ multiplex PCR; TCRdb's table is partial and in-frame only. The sample contains just over 70,000 clones, 80% of which appear only once. The sample taken for sequencing was peripheral blood. Receptor source: an older man who had recovered from COVID-19.

The chain combines TRBV28 with TRBJ1-3, with a tentative D call TRBD1 (5 bases). In germline, CDR1 is MDHEN, CDR2 SYDVKM. V gave up 6 bases and J gave up 4 bases, with 22 bases separating them. The CDR3 has 17 residues. Written as DNA, the CDR3 is TGTGCCAGCAGCCGATCCGGGGGAACCCCAATCGGAAACACCATATATTTT. Translation: CASSRSGGTPIGNTIYF.

The sample holds one count of this clone. This chain links TRBV14 with TRBJ1-3, with 8 nucleotides matching TRBD1. This CDR3 has 21 residues. The trim removed 1 base at V and 0 bases at J, leaving 17 bases unmatched. The germline V gene has CDR1 SGHDN and CDR2 FVKESK. CDR3 nucleotide sequence: TGTGCCAGCAGCCAAGCCTACCGGGACAGGAGCGGGGCCCTCTCTGGAAACACCATATATTTT. It translates to CASSQAYRDRSGALSGNTIYF.

J is TRBJ2-7 and V is TRBV18; D remains ambiguous. CDR1 and CDR2 (germline): KGHSH, LQKENI. The CDR3 runs 13 residues. Trimming removed 4 bases at V and 1 base at J, with 8 bases between. The CDR3 here is CASSLRESYEQYF. The CDR3 DNA reads as TGTGCCAGCTCACTTCGAGAATCCTACGAGCAGTACTTC.

The J gene is TRBJ1-3, the V gene TRBV27; tentatively, D is TRBD1 (5 bases). The V end was cut by 7 bases, the J end by 0 bases, with 10 bases between. The CDR3 has 14 residues. Germline CDR1 is MNHEY and CDR2 is SMNVEV (reference sequence). The CDR3 reads CASMKGVSGNTIYF. The CDR3 DNA reads TGTGCCAGCATGAAAGGGGTCTCTGGAAACACCATATATTTT.